The sequence of this T cell receptor (beta chain) was determined in a study of cytomegalovirus exposure and HLA in healthy donors. The PCR had 60 Vbeta and 13 Jbeta primers. Profiled with immunoSEQ multiplex PCR; TCRdb holds only in-frame clones, not every one. The table has roughly 100,000 clones, roughly 82% seen once. The CDR3 runs to 17 residues. Looked up from germline, CDR1 is LNHNV and CDR2 is YYDKDF (reference sequence). V was pared by 0 bases and J by 1 base, with 4 bases of the junction left unmatched. In the case of this clone: The antigen is unknown.

Study findings and constraints: Later analysis suggested most CMV-associated TCR beta chains were HLA-restricted. In a later analysis, donors in an Asian-associated ancestry cluster reportedly had fewer N-insertions in productive TCRs than the cohort mean.

This rearrangement joins TRBV15 to TRBJ2-2, with 8 bases identical to TRBD2. This TCR was sampled from a woman aged 45-59 years in good health and CMV-seropositive. Sequencing was carried out using PBMCs. The CDR3 reads CATSRDRLAGNTGELFF. The CDR3 DNA reads TGTGCCACCAGCAGAGATCGGCTAGCGGGGAACACCGGGGAGCTGTTTTTT.